The following is a T cell receptor (beta chain) sequence with its context. Authors' analysis steps: Estimates of nucleated cell counts were drawn from the amplification of reference gene primers. Sequenced by immunoSEQ multiplex PCR; TCRdb stores in-frame clones only, minus some. V, J and clone size are taken as reported in that table, and D and trimming were inferred from the DNA itself. The table lists 400,000 to 450,000 clones, roughly 88% of them singletons. This specimen belongs to a study of blood T cell repertoires in COVID-19. About the study: Samples came from the United States, Italy and Spain, spanning acute and convalescent COVID-19. T cells, B-cell-depleted T cells, or PBMCs provided the cDNA or gDNA that served as material.

The CDR3 totals 17 residues. With 5 bases clipped from V and 2 bases from J, the junction kept 15 bases outside the gene matches. Germline V gives CDR1 SGHAT, CDR2 FQNNGV. The TCR comes from a woman in her twenties or thirties with active or convalescent COVID-19. This chain links TRBV11-2 with TRBJ2-7; 7 nucleotides align to TRBD2. Material for sequencing was peripheral blood. The CDR3 DNA follows: TGTGCCAGCAGCCCCCTACCTAAGCGGGACGCAGCCTACGAGCAGTACTTC. It yields the protein CASSPLPKRDAAYEQYF.